These T cell receptor beta chains were read from a single sample in a study of blood T cell repertoires in COVID-19. The assay was immunoSEQ multiplex PCR, and TCRdb's table has in-frame clones only and misses some. Found here are about 91,000 clones, about 75% of them singletons; the top ten hold approximately 9.2%. Sequenced sample: peripheral blood. All receptors come from an elderly woman with acute or convalescent COVID-19. The conserved cysteine and the conserved F or W are not part of the CDR3 here.

J: TRBJ2-5
V: TRBV5-1
CDR3: ASSLTGYGETQY

J: TRBJ2-1
V: TRBV7-3
CDR3: ASSFRAGEQF

J: TRBJ1-2
V: TRBV28
CDR3: ASSLNYGYT

J: TRBJ1-1
V: TRBV7-2
CDR3: ASSPVNRAAF

J: TRBJ2-5
V: TRBV5-4
CDR3: ASSAGRRQTQETQY

J: TRBJ2-1
V: TRBV6-2/TRBV6-3
CDR3: ASSSLGSNQGNEQF

J: TRBJ2-5
V: TRBV2
CDR3: ASSGFRVEETQY

J: TRBJ2-7
V: TRBV5-8
CDR3: ASSLVRGISEQY

J: TRBJ2-3
V: TRBV19
CDR3: ASRPGQMDTQY

J: TRBJ2-1
V: TRBV6-2/TRBV6-3
CDR3: ASNPSYSGINEQF

J: TRBJ2-1
V: TRBV7-9
CDR3: ASSLSFSWTISYNEQF

J: TRBJ1-3
V: TRBV19
CDR3: ASSLRQGFSGNTIY

J: TRBJ1-2
V: TRBV6-5
CDR3: ASRVDREDYGYT

J: TRBJ2-1
V: TRBV5-8
CDR3: ASSLRAGNEQF

J: TRBJ1-2
V: TRBV2
CDR3: ASRGQAIVYGYT

J: TRBJ2-5
V: TRBV7-2
CDR3: ASSLGPLSQETQY

J: TRBJ1-5
V: TRBV18
CDR3: ASSLNRGMDQPQH

J: TRBJ2-2
V: TRBV7-8
CDR3: ASSFDRSNTGELF

J: TRBJ2-7
V: TRBV29-1
CDR3: SVLGGSYEQY

J: TRBJ1-3
V: TRBV12-3/TRBV12-4
CDR3: ASSPGESRTIY

J: TRBJ1-3
V: TRBV11-2
CDR3: ASSPQQQGAGNTIY

J: TRBJ1-5
V: TRBV18
CDR3: ASSPGQNNQPQH

J: TRBJ2-1
V: TRBV9
CDR3: ASSAPGAARNEQF

J: TRBJ2-3
V: TRBV19
CDR3: ASGAQAGTDTQY

J: TRBJ2-2
V: TRBV2
CDR3: ASSGAGGDTGELF

J: TRBJ2-6
V: TRBV19
CDR3: ASSEAGGNGANVLT

J: TRBJ2-3
V: TRBV29-1
CDR3: SAASELGTDTQY

J: TRBJ1-4
V: TRBV4-1
CDR3: ASSQEGRDEKLF

J: TRBJ2-3
V: TRBV18
CDR3: ASSSTRGMADTQY

J: TRBJ2-2
V: TRBV5-1
CDR3: ASSRGQDTGELF

J: TRBJ2-1
V: TRBV7-3
CDR3: ASSLTGSNEQF

J: TRBJ2-1
V: TRBV6-2/TRBV6-3
CDR3: ASSYQRRGRENHNEQF

J: TRBJ1-1
V: TRBV6-5
CDR3: ASSLGTGNTEAF

J: TRBJ1-1
V: TRBV11-2
CDR3: ASSLGRSNTEAF

J: TRBJ2-5
V: TRBV5-1
CDR3: ASSLLEAEETQY

J: TRBJ2-3
V: TRBV7-9
CDR3: ASSAPLAADTQY

J: TRBJ1-5
V: TRBV30
CDR3: AWSGFGQGYDQPQH

J: TRBJ2-1
V: TRBV13
CDR3: ASSLSPGLAVSYNEQF

J: TRBJ2-2
V: TRBV19
CDR3: ASSLDSNTGELF

J: TRBJ1-2
V: TRBV19
CDR3: ASRSTGKILGRGYT

J: TRBJ2-1
V: TRBV11-2
CDR3: ASSLGTAGGL

J: TRBJ1-6
V: TRBV12-3/TRBV12-4
CDR3: ASSPPYSPLH

J: TRBJ1-2
V: TRBV29-1
CDR3: SVYDRDRGYT

J: TRBJ2-1
V: TRBV24-1
CDR3: ATSPDRPTGNEQF

J: TRBJ2-1
V: TRBV18
CDR3: ASSPPRGGGAYNEQF

J: TRBJ1-5
V: TRBV24-1
CDR3: ATAGDSRDQPQH

J: TRBJ2-1
V: TRBV4-2
CDR3: ASTPSPGSGPRTGAYNEQF

J: TRBJ1-1
V: TRBV18
CDR3: ASSPRGQYNTEAF

J: TRBJ1-1
V: TRBV12-3/TRBV12-4
CDR3: ASRGQMNTEAF

J: TRBJ1-2
V: TRBV5-1
CDR3: ASSLGRGPGGYT

J: TRBJ1-2
V: TRBV9
CDR3: ASSSFNYGYT

J: TRBJ2-7
V: TRBV19
CDR3: ASSPRNSPYEQY